The present T cell receptor (beta chain) was sequenced within a study of blood T cell repertoires in COVID-19. Across the whole study: COVID-19 samples from acute and convalescent phases originated in the United States, Italy and Spain. From T cells, B-cell-depleted T cells, or PBMCs came the material, which was cDNA or gDNA.

Looked up from germline, CDR1 is MGHRA and CDR2 is YSYEKL. The CDR3 spans 15 residues. V was cut by 0 bases and J by 2 bases, with 8 bases left in between. TCRdb keeps only in-frame clones here, not all; method: immunoSEQ multiplex PCR. Here the sample spans about 140,000 clones, about 80% being singletons. The chain uses TRBV4-1 and TRBJ1-5, with D possibly being TRBD1 (5 bases). The origin of this receptor is a human donor in a cohort sampled during active COVID-19. The sequenced sample was peripheral blood. The CDR3 nucleotides read TGCGCCAGCAGCCAAGAAGACAGTCGCAATCAGCCCCAGCATTTT. Protein product: CASSQEDSRNQPQHF.